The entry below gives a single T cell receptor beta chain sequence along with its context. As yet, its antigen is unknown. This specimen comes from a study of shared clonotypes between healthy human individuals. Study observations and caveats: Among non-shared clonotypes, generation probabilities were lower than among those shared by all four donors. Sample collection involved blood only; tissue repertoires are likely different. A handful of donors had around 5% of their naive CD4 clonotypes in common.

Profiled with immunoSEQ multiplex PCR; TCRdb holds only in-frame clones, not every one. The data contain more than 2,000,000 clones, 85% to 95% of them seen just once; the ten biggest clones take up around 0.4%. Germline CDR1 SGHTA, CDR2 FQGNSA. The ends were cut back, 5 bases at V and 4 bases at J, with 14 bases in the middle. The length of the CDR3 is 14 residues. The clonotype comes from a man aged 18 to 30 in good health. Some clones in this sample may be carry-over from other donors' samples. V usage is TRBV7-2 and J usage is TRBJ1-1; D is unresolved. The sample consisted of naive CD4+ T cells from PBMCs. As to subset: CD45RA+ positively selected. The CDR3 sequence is CASSLTGGITEAFF. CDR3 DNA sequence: TGTGCCAGCAGCCTGACGGGCGGAATCACTGAAGCTTTCTTT.